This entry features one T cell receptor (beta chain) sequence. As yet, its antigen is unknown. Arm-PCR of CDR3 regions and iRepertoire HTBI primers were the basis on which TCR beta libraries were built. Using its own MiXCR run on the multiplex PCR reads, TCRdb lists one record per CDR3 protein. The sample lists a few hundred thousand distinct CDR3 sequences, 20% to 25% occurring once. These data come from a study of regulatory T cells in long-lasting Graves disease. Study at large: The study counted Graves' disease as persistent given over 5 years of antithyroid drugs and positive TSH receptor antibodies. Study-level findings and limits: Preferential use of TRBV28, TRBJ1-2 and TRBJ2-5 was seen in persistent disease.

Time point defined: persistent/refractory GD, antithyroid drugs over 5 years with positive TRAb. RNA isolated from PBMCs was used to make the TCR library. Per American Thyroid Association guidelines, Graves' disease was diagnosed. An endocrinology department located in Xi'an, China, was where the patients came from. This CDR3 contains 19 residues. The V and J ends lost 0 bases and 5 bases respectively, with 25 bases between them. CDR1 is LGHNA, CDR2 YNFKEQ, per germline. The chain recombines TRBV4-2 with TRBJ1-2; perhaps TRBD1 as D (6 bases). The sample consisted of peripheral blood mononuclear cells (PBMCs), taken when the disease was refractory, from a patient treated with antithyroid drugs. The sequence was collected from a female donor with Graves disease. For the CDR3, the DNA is TGTGCCAGCAGCCAAGATCTGGGGGGGGCAGCGCCCAATGGGTATGGCTACACCTTC. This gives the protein CASSQDLGGAAPNGYGYTF.